Below are 20 T cell receptor beta chains sequenced from a single sample in a study of low-dose radiotherapy and immunotherapy resistance in tumors. cDNA synthesis used a TRAV/TRBV-specific primer set for both chains. Both a constant-region primer and a V-primer adapter served to amplify TCRs across approximately 19 PCR cycles. MiXCR, applied by TCRdb to the reads, yields one record per CDR3 protein. Of around 9,800 distinct CDR3 sequences listed, roughly 80% are singletons. The receptor source for this set is a human donor with advanced metastatic prostate, ovarian, gallbladder or colorectal cancer (not recorded which). This table probably holds off-target reads from a library built for another chain.

The genes are TRBV29-1 and TRBJ2-1, with 7 bases fitting TRBD1. CDR1 is SQVTM, CDR2 ANQGSEA, per germline. V was pared by 1 base and J by 12 bases, with 15 bases of the junction left unmatched. This CDR3 has 15 amino acids. The CDR3 DNA reads as TGCAGCGTTGAAGGTACAGGGGAAGGGCTCTTGACGCAGTTCTTC. Translating it yields CSVEGTGEGLLTQFF.

The rearrangement links TRBV28 to TRBJ1-2, with D possibly TRBD1 on 5 matching bases. This CDR3 spans 14 amino acids. Trimming shortened V by 6 bases and J by 5 bases, and 16 bases separated the two germline ends. CDR1 and CDR2 (germline): MDHEN, SYDVKM. This chain's CDR3 is CASRPNGGGYGYTF. The CDR3 region has the DNA TGTGCCAGCAGGCCTAATGGGGGAGGGTATGGCTACACCTTC.

This chain joins TRBV2 and TRBJ1-2; 8 nucleotides match TRBD1. The CDR3 length is 13 residues. The V gene end was trimmed by 6 bases and the J gene end by 8 bases; junction bases not matched to a gene: 8. In germline, CDR1 is SNHLY, CDR2 FYNNEI. CDR3 DNA sequence: TGTGCCAGCAGCCCCGGACAGGGTTTAGGCTACACCTTC. Translating it yields CASSPGQGLGYTF.

About this clonotype itself: A read error may account for a junction end that differs from germline. The CDR3 nucleotides read TGTGCCAGCAGTAAACCGGGACAGTTAGCCAAAAACATTCCGTACTTC. This translates into CASSKPGQLAKNIPYF. The chain has TRBV12-3 or TRBV12-4 and TRBJ2-4, with 7 bases aligning to TRBD1. The CDR3 runs to 16 residues.

Here the CDR3 reads CASSRIENNEQFF. The CDR3 nucleotides are TGTGCCAGCAGCCGAATTGAGAACAATGAGCAGTTCTTC. The V gene is TRBV27, the J gene TRBJ2-1; D call uncertain. The germline V and J ends were trimmed by 6 bases and 5 bases, with 11 bases remaining between them. Germline V lookup: CDR1 MNHEY, CDR2 SMNVEV (reference sequence). There are 13 residues in the CDR3.

The V call is TRBV7-2, the J call TRBJ1-5; no definite D call. The CDR3 has 15 amino acids. Germline assignment: CDR1 SGHTA and CDR2 FQGNSA. V was trimmed by 5 bases and J by 6 bases, leaving 17 bases between them. The CDR3 nucleotides are TGTGCCAGCAGCCCAACCCGAGGGTACAGTCAGCCCCAGCATTTT. Translating gives CASSPTRGYSQPQHF.

This clonotype was counted between two and nine times. This chain joins TRBV5-6 and TRBJ1-1, with D possibly being TRBD1 (5 bases). The germline V and J ends were trimmed by 5 bases and 0 bases, with 8 bases remaining between them. Germline CDR1 SGHDT, CDR2 YYEEEE. The CDR3 loop spans 13 amino acids. CDR3 residues: CASSKDMNTEAFF. The CDR3 coding sequence is TGTGCCAGCAGTAAGGACATGAACACTGAAGCTTTCTTT. The complete variable domain, with remaining parts taken from reference TRBV5-6 and TRBJ1-1, reads DAGVTQSPTHLIKTRGQQVTLRCSPKSGHDTVSWYQQALGQGPQFIFQYYEEEERQRGNFPDRFSGHQFPNYSSELNVNALLLGDSALYLCASSKDMNTEAFFGQGTRLTVV.

CDR3 region: CSASNDGNTIYF. DNA for the CDR3: TGCAGTGCTAGTAACGATGGAAACACCATATATTTT. This chain joins TRBV20-1 and TRBJ1-3; D gene ambiguous. V lost 3 bases and J 3 bases, leaving 6 bases between the germline ends. Germline V CDR1 and CDR2: DFQATT, SNEGSKA (reference sequence). The CDR3 loop spans 12 amino acids.

This clonotype was counted a few times. This chain connects TRBV20-1 to TRBJ2-5; TRBD2 matches at 11 bases. Per germline, CDR1 DFQATT and CDR2 SNEGSKA (reference sequence). There are 13 residues in the CDR3. V was pared by 5 bases and J by 4 bases, with 3 bases of the junction left unmatched. CDR3 protein: CSAELAGVETQYF. CDR3 DNA sequence: TGCAGTGCTGAACTAGCGGGAGTAGAGACCCAGTACTTC.

This clonotype was counted between two and nine times. This chain links TRBV4-2 with TRBJ1-6; D may be TRBD1 (6 bases). Trimming removed 1 base from V and 0 bases from J, with 13 bases in between. The CDR3 runs 18 residues. The germline CDR1 and CDR2 sequences are LGHNA and YNFKEQ. The CDR3 protein is CASSQGPTGSSYNSPLHF. The CDR3 DNA reads TGTGCCAGCAGCCAAGGCCCAACAGGGAGCTCCTATAATTCACCCCTCCACTTT.

The J gene is TRBJ1-5, the V gene TRBV7-6; 9 positions agree with TRBD1. V was pared by 4 bases and J by 7 bases, with 5 bases of the junction left unmatched. The germline gives CDR1 SGHVS, CDR2 FNYEAQ. The CDR3 sequence is 14 residues long. The CDR3 nucleotides are TGTGCCAGCAGCTCTACAGGGGGCGGCCAGCCCCAGCATTTT. This codes for CASSSTGGGQPQHF.

The rearrangement uses TRBV5-1 and TRBJ2-1, with 9 bases lining up with TRBD2. The CDR3 length is 14 residues. V was clipped by 5 bases and J by 5 bases; unmatched bases: 5. Looked up from germline, CDR1 is SGHRS and CDR2 is YFSETQ. The CDR3 DNA reads TGCGCCAGCAGTAGCGGGAGAGCCGACAATGAGCAGTTCTTC. It specifies CASSSGRADNEQFF.

The chain combines TRBV5-4 with TRBJ2-7; D remains ambiguous. Germline V gene data show CDR1 as SGHNT and CDR2 as YYREEE (reference sequence). The V and J ends lost 4 bases and 3 bases respectively, with 14 bases between them. The CDR3 covers 14 residues. The CDR3 bases are TGTGCCAGCAGCCAAGGCGAACAGTACTACGAGCAGTACTTC. Its translation is CASSQGEQYYEQYF.

DNA of the CDR3: TGTGCCAGCAGTTTGTCAGAGACCCAGTACTTC. Its protein is CASSLSETQYF. This chain connects TRBV28 to TRBJ2-5; D call uncertain. The CDR3 has 11 residues. Germline CDR1 MDHEN, CDR2 SYDVKM. Trimming shortened V by 3 bases and J by 4 bases, and 3 bases separated the two germline ends.

The chain combines TRBV5-4 with TRBJ2-1; 7 nucleotides agree with TRBD2. This CDR3 spans 14 amino acids. The ends lost 3 bases at V and 8 bases at J; junction bases unmatched: 8. The germline V gene has CDR1 SGHNT and CDR2 YYREEE (reference sequence). The chain's CDR3 is CASSSSGGWYEQFF. Here the CDR3 DNA reads TGTGCCAGCAGCTCATCGGGGGGTTGGTATGAGCAGTTCTTC.

This clonotype has a single count. V usage is TRBV5-1 and J usage is TRBJ2-1; D gene ambiguous. In germline, CDR1 is SGHRS, CDR2 YFSETQ. Trimming left V 7 bases short and J 10 bases short, with 12 bases between. The CDR3 spans 11 residues. Written as DNA, the CDR3 is TGCGCCAGCGTTTGGGATGGCGAGCAGTTCTTC. Translated, it gives CASVWDGEQFF.

This clonotype occurred once. The rearrangement links TRBV12-3 or TRBV12-4 to TRBJ1-5; 9 positions agree with TRBD1. The J segment lost 2 bases and the V segment lost 6 bases, leaving 5 bases of the junction unmatched. The CDR3 length is 15 residues. The chain's CDR3 is CASRPTGGGNQPQHF. The CDR3 DNA reads as TGTGCCAGCAGACCCACAGGGGGCGGCAATCAGCCCCAGCATTTT.

The CDR3: CSVDLGVETQYF. CDR3 in DNA: TGCAGCGTTGACCTAGGGGTGGAGACCCAGTACTTC. V usage is TRBV29-1 and J usage is TRBJ2-5; TRBD1 might be the D (5 bases). Trimming removed 3 bases at V and 5 bases at J, with 10 bases between. This CDR3 spans 12 amino acids. Germline V gives CDR1 SQVTM, CDR2 ANQGSEA.

This clonotype occurred once. The rearrangement uses TRBV18 and TRBJ2-3; no clear D gene. CDR1 is KGHSH and CDR2 is LQKENI in the germline V gene. The CDR3 is 14 residues long. V gave up 2 bases and J gave up 1 base, with 7 bases separating them. CDR3 sequence reads: CASSPTQGTDTQYF. In DNA, the CDR3 is TGTGCCAGCTCACCAACGCAGGGCACAGATACGCAGTATTTT.

This clonotype was detected a few times. The chain employs TRBV28 and TRBJ1-5; D gene unclear. V gave up 5 bases and J gave up 6 bases, with 8 bases separating them. CDR3 length equals 12 residues. Germline CDR1 MDHEN, CDR2 SYDVKM. The CDR3 nucleotides are TGTGCCAGCAGTACCCTCGGTCAGCCCCAGCATTTT. Its protein is CASSTLGQPQHF. The whole variable domain, remainder taken from reference TRBV28 and TRBJ1-5, is DVKVTQSSRYLVKRTGEKVFLECVQDMDHENMFWYRQDPGLGLRLIYFSYDVKMKEKGDIPEGYSVSREKKERFSLILESASTNQTSMYLCASSTLGQPQHFGDGTRLSIL.